Presented here are 9 T cell receptor beta chains from one specimen sequenced in a study of T-cell reconstitution after alpha-beta-depleted transplantation in children. Library preparation (for TCRbeta) was performed with unique molecular identifiers. Each CDR3 protein gets one entry after TCRdb re-called the PCR reads with MiXCR. The sample comprises some 300,000 distinct CDR3 sequences, 10% of which are singletons, and 7.5% rests with the top ten. The material sequenced was PBMCs, taken before TCRalphabeta/CD19-depleted stem cell transplant. All receptors derive from a boy under three years old with acute myeloid leukemia, due to receive a stem cell transplant.

In this sample, this clonotype turned up a few times. The chain recombines TRBV10-3 with TRBJ2-4; a weak D match, TRBD2 (7 bases). Trimming removed 3 bases at V and 9 bases at J, with 21 bases between. The V gene's germline CDR1 is ENHRY and CDR2 SYGVKD. The CDR3 is 16 residues long. The CDR3 loop is CAISDPQGRVRGIQYF. The CDR3, as DNA: TGTGCCATCAGTGATCCCCAGGGGAGGGTTCGTGGCATTCAGTACTTC.

Many counts were recorded for this clonotype. V and J are TRBV12-3 or TRBV12-4 and TRBJ2-7; D is possibly TRBD2 (5 bases). This CDR3 is built from 14 residues. The ends were cut back, 7 bases at V and 3 bases at J, with 16 bases in the middle. CDR3: CASTILGPDYEQYF. The CDR3, as DNA: TGTGCCAGCACCATACTAGGACCTGACTACGAGCAGTACTTC.

The V and J genes are TRBV5-5 and TRBJ2-7; D perhaps matches TRBD1 (6 bases). V was clipped by 4 bases and J by 2 bases, with 16 bases between them. The CDR3 has 15 residues. Germline-derived CDR1 and CDR2 are SGHKS and YYEKEE (reference sequence). CDR3 region: CASSLPPTGPYEQYF. DNA for the CDR3: TGTGCCAGCAGCCTGCCCCCGACAGGTCCCTACGAGCAGTACTTC. The whole variable domain, filled in from reference TRBV5-5 and TRBJ2-7, reads DAGVTQSPTHLIKTRGQQVTLRCSPISGHKSVSWYQQVLGQGPQFIFQYYEKEERGRGNFPDRFSARQFPNYSSELNVNALLLGDSALYLCASSLPPTGPYEQYFGPGTRLTVT.

On this clonotype itself: This clone may be a read error of a much larger clone one base away. J is TRBJ2-2 and V is TRBV7-8; 8 positions agree with TRBD1. The CDR3 has 14 residues. Germline-derived CDR1 and CDR2 are SGHVS and FQNEAQ. The CDR3 loop reads CASSLPTGAGEPFF. In DNA, the CDR3 is TGTGCCAGCAGCCTACCGACAGGGGCCGGGGAGCCGTTTTTT.

This clonotype was counted at least ten times. The genes are TRBV20-1 and TRBJ2-7, with D uncertain. The V gene lost 3 bases and the J gene lost 4 bases, with 7 bases spanning the gap. Germline V gene lookup returns CDR1 DFQATT and CDR2 SNEGSKA (reference sequence). CDR3 size: 11 residues. The DNA for the CDR3 is TGCAGTGCTAGGAAGGGATACGAGCAGTACTTC. Translating gives CSARKGYEQYF.

This clonotype was counted at least ten times. V gene TRBV11-2 combines with J gene TRBJ1-3; no clear D gene. This CDR3 has 13 amino acids. Germline-derived CDR1 and CDR2 are SGHAT and FQNNGV. V lost 3 bases, J lost 4 bases, and 7 bases lay in between. The CDR3 spells CASSLTVGNTIYF. The CDR3 region has the DNA TGTGCCAGCAGCTTGACTGTCGGAAACACCATATATTTT.

At least ten counts were recorded for this clonotype. This chain joins TRBV24-1 and TRBJ2-3, with D perhaps TRBD1 (7 bases). CDR1 and CDR2 from the germline V gene are KGHDR and SFDVKD. The CDR3 is 16 residues long. V was pared by 1 base and J by 2 bases, with 12 bases between. The CDR3, as DNA: TGTGCCACCAGTGATTTCCCAGGGGGGACCACAGATACGCAGTATTTT. Translation: CATSDFPGGTTDTQYF.

Ten or more counts support this clonotype. The rearrangement links TRBV10-3 to TRBJ2-1; a possible D gene is TRBD2 (6 bases). The V end was cut by 3 bases, the J end by 9 bases, with 15 bases between. This CDR3 has 14 residues. Germline V CDR1 and CDR2: ENHRY, SYGVKD. The CDR3 nucleotides are TGTGCCATCAGTGAAGCACTTGTGGGAGGTGAGCAGTTCTTC. Residues: CAISEALVGGEQFF.

This clonotype was detected ten times or more. This chain connects TRBV5-6 to TRBJ2-7, with D perhaps matching TRBD1 (5 bases). This CDR3 is built from 13 residues. V was trimmed by 4 bases and J by 2 bases, leaving 10 bases between them. Looked up from germline, CDR1 is SGHDT and CDR2 is YYEEEE. This CDR3 reads CASSEDIAYEQYF. The CDR3 DNA follows: TGTGCCAGCAGCGAGGACATTGCCTACGAGCAGTACTTC.